Below are 23 T cell receptor beta chains sequenced from a single sample in a study of prognosis after radiotherapy for stage I lung cancer. Two-round multiplex PCR, the amplification method, yielded TCR beta CDR3 from genomic DNA. Every TRBV and TRBJ gene had its own specific primer in first-round PCR. TCRdb itself ran the multiplex PCR reads through MiXCR, one entry per CDR3 protein. The table lists over 12,000 distinct CDR3 sequences, 50% to 70% of them singletons. The sample in question was PBMCs, obtained before or after stereotactic body radiation therapy (not recorded which). The origin of the receptors is a donor aged 50 or older with non-small cell lung cancer.

This clonotype was detected ten times or more. The chain couples TRBV2 to TRBJ2-1; D might be TRBD2 (5 bases). V lost 7 bases and J 4 bases, leaving 14 bases between the germline ends. Germline V gene data show CDR1 as SNHLY and CDR2 as FYNNEI. CDR3 length: 14 amino acids. For the CDR3, the DNA is TGTGCCAGCAAAACGGGAATAGGATACAATGAGCAGTTCTTC. Encoded protein: CASKTGIGYNEQFF.

The rearrangement uses TRBV11-2 and TRBJ1-2; D is unclear. Trimming removed 0 bases from V and 6 bases from J, with 17 bases in between. CDR3 length: 16 amino acids. CDR1 SGHAT and CDR2 FQNNGV come from the germline V gene. The CDR3, as DNA: TGTGCCAGCAGCTTAGACAAAGCATGGGGAGTGGATGGCTACACCTTC. Its translation is CASSLDKAWGVDGYTF.

Note on this clonotype: This sequence is one base from a far larger clone and is likely a read error. The gene calls are TRBV6-4 and TRBJ2-7, with unresolved D. The germline V gene encodes CDR1 MRHNA and CDR2 SNTAGT. Deletions cut 5 bases from V and 0 bases from J, with 8 bases between. The CDR3 consists of 13 residues. CDR3 in amino acids: CASSPRYSYEQYF. The CDR3 DNA reads as TGTGCCAGCAGTCCACGGTACTCCTACGAGCAGTACTTC.

This chain uses TRBV6-1 with TRBJ2-1, with 8 bases matching TRBD2. Germline CDR1 and CDR2: MNHNS and SASEGT. V was pared by 5 bases and J by 6 bases, with 12 bases of the junction left unmatched. This CDR3 comprises 16 residues. CDR3 sequence reads: CASSLSTGGIRNEQFF. As DNA, the CDR3 is TGTGCCAGCAGTCTGTCGACGGGGGGGATTCGCAATGAGCAGTTCTTC.

This clonotype is labeled as medium-sized (0.01 to 0.1%). CDR3 amino acids: CASSLGGGFHNEQFF. The DNA for the CDR3 is TGCGCCAGCAGCTTGGGGGGAGGCTTCCACAATGAGCAGTTCTTC. This chain joins TRBV5-1 and TRBJ2-1; perhaps TRBD2 as D (6 bases). The CDR3 is 15 residues long. V was trimmed by 0 bases and J by 5 bases, leaving 12 bases between them. Germline-derived CDR1 and CDR2 are SGHRS and YFSETQ.

By proportion, this clonotype is medium-sized (0.01 to 0.1%). The rearrangement links TRBV7-2 to TRBJ2-7; 11 positions match TRBD2. With V trimmed by 3 bases and J by 6 bases, 19 bases remained unmatched. The CDR3 has 19 residues. The V gene's germline CDR1 is SGHTA and CDR2 FQGNSA. The CDR3 protein is CASSFLPTVPGLAVFEQYF. The CDR3 DNA is TGTGCCAGCAGCTTTCTACCGACGGTGCCGGGACTAGCGGTCTTCGAGCAGTACTTC.

Concerning this clonotype itself: A much larger clonotype is one base distant, so this may be a read error. The J gene is TRBJ2-4, the V gene TRBV12-3 or TRBV12-4; D call uncertain. The V end was cut by 11 bases, the J end by 3 bases, with 14 bases between. The CDR3 contains 13 residues. The CDR3 spells CAQIIAVKNIQYF. The CDR3 DNA follows: TGTGCCCAAATAATTGCAGTCAAAAACATTCAGTACTTC.

The rearrangement links TRBV12-3 or TRBV12-4 to TRBJ2-3, with TRBD2 matching 8 bases. V was clipped by 5 bases and J by 2 bases; unmatched bases: 3. The CDR3 spans 14 residues. CDR3 sequence reads: CASSRSGNTDTQYF. As DNA, the CDR3 is TGTGCCAGCAGTCGTAGCGGGAACACAGATACGCAGTATTTT.

With regard to this clonotype: Given a far larger clone just one base away, this is likely a sequencing read error. The chain carries TRBV6-1 and TRBJ2-2; TRBD2 aligns across 7 bases. The CDR3 has 16 amino acids. Germline V lookup: CDR1 MNHNS, CDR2 SASEGT. CDR3 protein: CDSSSPTSWSTGELFF. The CDR3 region has the DNA TGTGACAGCAGTTCCCCGACTAGCTGGTCAACCGGGGAGCTGTTTTTT.

Regarding this clonotype: A read error may account for a junction end that differs from germline. The rearrangement joins TRBV20-1 to TRBJ2-3; 9 positions match TRBD2. Germline CDR1 and CDR2: DFQATT and SNEGSKA (reference sequence). The CDR3 covers 13 residues. CDR3 in DNA: TGCAGTGCGGTAGCGGGAGACACAGATAAGCAGTATTTT. Translated, it gives CSAVAGDTDKQYF.

By sample fraction, this clonotype is medium-sized (0.01 to 0.1%). The chain joins TRBV2 to TRBJ2-3; maybe TRBD1 (6 bases). The CDR3 length is 13 residues. The ends were cut back, 5 bases at V and 2 bases at J, with 8 bases in the middle. The germline V gene has CDR1 SNHLY and CDR2 FYNNEI. CDR3 coding DNA: TGTGCCAGCAGTAGGGACAACACAGATACGCAGTATTTT. Protein: CASSRDNTDTQYF.

As regards this clonotype: A far larger clone is a single base away, which makes a read error likely. This chain connects TRBV28 to TRBJ2-7, with 11 bases that match TRBD2. This CDR3 comprises 16 residues. V shed 10 bases and J 0 bases; nucleotides not matched to a gene: 11. Germline V gene lookup returns CDR1 MDHEN and CDR2 SYDVKM. In DNA form, the CDR3 reads TGTGCCATCAGCTTAGCGGGGGGGTTCCTCTCCTACGAGCAGTACTTC. Its protein product is CAISLAGGFLSYEQYF.

Concerning this clonotype: One base away lies a much larger clone, so this may be a sequencing read error. This chain uses TRBV19 with TRBJ2-2; the D gene is possibly TRBD1 (6 bases). Germline lookup yields CDR1 LNHDA and CDR2 SQIVND (reference sequence). The CDR3 runs to 14 residues. V was cut by 7 bases and J by 6 bases, with 15 bases left in between. In DNA, the CDR3 is TGTGCCAGTAACCCCGCAGGGGTGTCCGGGGAGCTGTTTTTT. The encoded protein is CASNPAGVSGELFF.

The chain has TRBV30 and TRBJ1-6; D remains ambiguous. Germline CDR1 is GTSNPN and CDR2 is SVGIG (reference sequence). The CDR3 is 14 residues long. V gave up 0 bases and J gave up 7 bases, with 10 bases separating them. As DNA, the CDR3 is TGTGCCTGGAGTGTAGGCGGCACGAATTCACCCCTCCACTTT. Translating it yields CAWSVGGTNSPLHF.

This clonotype is deemed medium-sized (0.01 to 0.1%). V usage is TRBV28 and J usage is TRBJ2-3, with 8 bases aligning to TRBD1. The CDR3 extends over 14 amino acids. CDR1 and CDR2 from the germline V gene are MDHEN and SYDVKM. V dropped 5 bases and J dropped 5; count of bases not matched to a gene: 6. The CDR3 bases are TGTGCCAGCAGTCCTCGGACAGGGAGAGATACGCAGTATTTT. Protein product: CASSPRTGRDTQYF.

The genes are TRBV2 and TRBJ2-2, with 11 bases that match TRBD1. The germline CDR1 and CDR2 sequences are SNHLY and FYNNEI. The CDR3 has 14 amino acids. The ends lost 6 bases at V and 6 bases at J; junction bases unmatched: 3. DNA for the CDR3: TGTGCCAGCAGGGGACAGGGGGGGGCCGGGGAGCTGTTTTTT. Protein product: CASRGQGGAGELFF.

Note on this clonotype: A clone one base away is much larger, so this may be a read error. The V call is TRBV5-1, the J call TRBJ2-7, with 7 positions matching TRBD1. The V and J ends lost 4 bases and 6 bases, in that order; junction bases with no gene match: 10. This CDR3 is 14 amino acids long. Germline V CDR1 and CDR2: SGHRS, YFSETQ. The CDR3 region has the DNA TGCGCCAGCAGCACGTCACGACAGGGTAGCGAGCAGTACTTC. Translated: CASSTSRQGSEQYF.

This chain links TRBV6-9 with TRBJ1-6; D is possibly TRBD1 (6 bases). The CDR3 is 17 residues long. Germline CDR1 is MNHGY and CDR2 is SVAAGI. The V end lost 3 bases, the J end lost 0 bases, and 12 bases lay between the germline ends. The CDR3 DNA follows: TGTGCCAGCAGTTACACCAGACAGGTCTCCTATAATTCACCCCTCCACTTT. It translates to CASSYTRQVSYNSPLHF.

This rearrangement joins TRBV5-1 to TRBJ2-7, with D possibly being TRBD2 (5 bases). The germline CDR1 and CDR2 sequences are SGHRS and YFSETQ. V lost 0 bases, J lost 0 bases, and 7 bases lay in between. The CDR3 spans 14 residues. CDR3 DNA: TGCGCCAGCAGCTTGGCGGGAAACTCCTACGAGCAGTACTTC. Its translation is CASSLAGNSYEQYF.

By sample share, this clonotype is medium-sized. V and J are TRBV20-1 and TRBJ1-6; D not resolved. CDR1 DFQATT and CDR2 SNEGSKA come from the germline V gene (reference sequence). The CDR3 totals 15 residues. Between the trimmed V and J ends, which lost 1 base and 8 bases, there was a span of 15 bases. CDR3: CSARVPGGFDSPLHF. In DNA, the CDR3 is TGCAGTGCTAGAGTACCCGGAGGGTTTGATTCACCCCTCCACTTT.

Many counts were recorded for this clonotype. The chain carries TRBV7-9 and TRBJ1-2, with a tentative D call TRBD1 (5 bases). The CDR3 contains 13 residues. V lost 3 bases and J 6 bases, leaving 11 bases between the germline ends. From germline, CDR1 is SEHNR and CDR2 FQNEAQ (reference sequence). CDR3 sequence reads: CASSLEGLDGYTF. CDR3 DNA: TGTGCCAGCAGCTTGGAGGGGCTGGATGGCTACACCTTC.

The chain combines TRBV27 with TRBJ1-6; 8 nucleotides align to TRBD1. Germline V CDR1 and CDR2: MNHEY, SMNVEV (reference sequence). The length of the CDR3 is 14 residues. After removal of 2 bases from V and 8 bases from J, the junction contained 2 bases not matched to a gene. The CDR3 spells CASSLQGAYSPLHF. The CDR3 coding sequence is TGTGCCAGCAGTTTACAGGGGGCCTATTCACCCCTCCACTTT.

This chain uses TRBV7-9 with TRBJ2-5; D ambiguous. Between the trimmed V and J ends, which lost 10 bases and 8 bases, there was a span of 20 bases. In germline, CDR1 is SEHNR, CDR2 FQNEAQ (reference sequence). The CDR3 sequence is 13 residues long. CDR3 sequence (DNA): TGTGCCACCCCCGGTGGGCCCGCGCATACCCAGTACTTC. Protein: CATPGGPAHTQYF.